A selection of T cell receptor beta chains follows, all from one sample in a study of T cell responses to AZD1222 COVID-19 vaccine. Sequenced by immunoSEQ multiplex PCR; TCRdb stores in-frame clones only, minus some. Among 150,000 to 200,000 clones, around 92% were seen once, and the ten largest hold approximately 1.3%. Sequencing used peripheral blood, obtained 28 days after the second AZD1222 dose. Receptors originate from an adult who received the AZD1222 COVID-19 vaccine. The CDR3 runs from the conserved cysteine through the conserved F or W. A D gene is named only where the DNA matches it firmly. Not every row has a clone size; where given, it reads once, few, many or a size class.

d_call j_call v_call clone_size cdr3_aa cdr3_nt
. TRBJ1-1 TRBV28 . CASSLHRSTEAFF TGTGCCAGCAGTTTGCACCGGTCCACTGAAGCTTTCTTT
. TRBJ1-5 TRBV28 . CASSLMAGVGQPQHF TGTGCCAGCAGTTTGATGGCAGGGGTTGGCCAGCCCCAGCATTTT
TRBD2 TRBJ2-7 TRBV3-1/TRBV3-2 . CASSQVLAEPSYEQYF TGTGCCAGCAGCCAAGTGCTAGCGGAACCCTCCTACGAGCAGTACTTC
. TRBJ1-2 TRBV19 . CASSILGHSNYGYTF TGTGCCAGTAGTATCCTGGGACACTCTAACTATGGCTACACCTTC
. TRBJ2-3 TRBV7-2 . CASNRLGGTQYF TGTGCCAGCAATAGGTTGGGTGGTACGCAGTATTTT
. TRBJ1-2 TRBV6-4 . CASSDSAGYGYTF TGTGCCAGCAGTGACTCGGCGGGCTATGGCTACACCTTC
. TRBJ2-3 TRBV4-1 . CASSQDGAADTQYF TGCGCCAGCAGCCAAGATGGGGCCGCAGATACGCAGTATTTT
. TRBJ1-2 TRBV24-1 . CATSDGGNYGYTF TGTGCCACCAGTGACGGGGGTAACTATGGCTACACCTTC
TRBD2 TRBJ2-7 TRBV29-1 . CSVSLAGGPGEQYF TGCAGCGTTTCCCTAGCGGGAGGGCCGGGGGAGCAGTACTTC
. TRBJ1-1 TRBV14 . CASSQVRGFEAFF TGTGCCAGCAGCCAAGTGAGGGGTTTTGAAGCTTTCTTT
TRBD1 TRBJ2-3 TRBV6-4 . CASSNMAGQGGLDTQYF TGTGCCAGCAGTAATATGGCAGGACAGGGAGGTTTGGATACGCAGTATTTT
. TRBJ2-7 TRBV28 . CASSLRQRTPPQEQYF TGTGCCAGCAGTTTAAGGCAAAGGACACCGCCTCAGGAGCAGTACTTC
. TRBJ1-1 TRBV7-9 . CASSSAGLNEAFF TGTGCCAGCAGCTCAGCGGGACTGAATGAAGCTTTCTTT
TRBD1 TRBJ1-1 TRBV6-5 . CASSPSPGTAKEAFF TGTGCCAGCAGTCCCTCACCGGGGACAGCAAAAGAAGCTTTCTTT
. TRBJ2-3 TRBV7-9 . CASSLMGPSDTQYF TGTGCCAGCAGCTTGATGGGGCCTTCCGATACGCAGTATTTT
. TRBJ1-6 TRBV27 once CASRHGILGHNSPLHF TGTGCCAGCAGGCATGGTATACTTGGGCATAATTCACCCCTCCACTTT
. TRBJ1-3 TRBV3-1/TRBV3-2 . CASSQGWGTYSGNTIYF TGTGCCAGCAGCCAAGGGTGGGGAACCTACTCTGGAAACACCATATATTTT
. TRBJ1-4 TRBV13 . CASSLGQRATNEKLFF TGTGCCAGCAGCTTAGGGCAGAGGGCAACTAATGAAAAACTGTTTTTT
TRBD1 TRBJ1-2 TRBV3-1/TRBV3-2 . CASSPGGLNYGYTF TGTGCCAGCAGCCCAGGGGGTCTTAACTATGGCTACACCTTC
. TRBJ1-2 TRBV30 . CAWKLGGAQYGYTF TGTGCCTGGAAATTGGGGGGGGCGCAATATGGCTACACCTTC
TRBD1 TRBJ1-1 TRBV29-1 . CSVVVGDSEAFF TGCAGCGTCGTTGTGGGGGACAGCGAAGCTTTCTTT
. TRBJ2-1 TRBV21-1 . CASSRSSGRAWNEQFF TGTGCCAGCAGCAGAAGTAGCGGGAGGGCGTGGAATGAGCAGTTCTTC
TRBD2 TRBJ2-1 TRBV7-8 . CASSRGVAGDVNEQFF TGTGCCAGCAGCCGGGGCGTAGCGGGAGACGTCAATGAGCAGTTCTTC
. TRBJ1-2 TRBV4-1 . CASSQDLGTTNYGYTF TGCGCCAGCAGCCAAGATCTGGGGACAACTAACTATGGCTACACCTTC
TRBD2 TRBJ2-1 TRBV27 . CASSLGTSGYNEQFF TGTGCCAGCAGTTTAGGGACTAGCGGATACAATGAGCAGTTCTTC
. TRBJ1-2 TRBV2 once CASSGEVSGYGYTF TGTGCCAGCAGTGGGGAAGTAAGTGGCTATGGCTACACCTTC
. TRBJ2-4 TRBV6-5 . CASSSSTEHKNIQYF TGTGCCAGCAGTTCTTCAACAGAGCACAAAAACATTCAGTACTTC
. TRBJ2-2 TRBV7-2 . CASSRKRTGELFF TGTGCCAGCAGCAGAAAGCGTACCGGGGAGCTGTTTTTT
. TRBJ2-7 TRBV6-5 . CASSPGQYYEQYF TGTGCCAGCAGCCCGGGGCAGTACTACGAGCAGTACTTC
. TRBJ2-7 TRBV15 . CATSREQSYEQYF TGTGCCACCAGCAGAGAGCAATCCTACGAGCAGTACTTC
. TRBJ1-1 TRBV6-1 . CASSEELYRGTEAFF TGTGCCAGCAGTGAAGAGTTATACCGCGGCACTGAAGCTTTCTTT
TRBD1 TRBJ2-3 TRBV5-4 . CASSSRQGLGTDTQYF TGTGCCAGCAGCTCCCGACAGGGTTTGGGCACAGATACGCAGTATTTT
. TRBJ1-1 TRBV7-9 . CASSLVAGSEAFF TGTGCCAGCAGCTTAGTGGCAGGGAGTGAAGCTTTCTTT
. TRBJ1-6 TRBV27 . CATMRWDIYNSPLHF TGTGCCACCATGCGGTGGGACATCTATAATTCACCCCTCCACTTT
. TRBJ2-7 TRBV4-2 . CASSQAGSSKYEQYF TGTGCCAGCAGCCAAGCCGGTAGTAGCAAGTACGAGCAGTACTTC
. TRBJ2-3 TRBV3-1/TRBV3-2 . CASSHLEGFYGADTQYF TGTGCCAGCAGCCACCTGGAGGGGTTTTATGGCGCAGATACGCAGTATTTT
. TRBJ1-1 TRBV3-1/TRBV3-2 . CASSQLSGDTEAFF TGTGCCAGCAGCCAACTTTCTGGGGACACTGAAGCTTTCTTT
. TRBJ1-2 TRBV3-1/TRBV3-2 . CASSPPAGPRAF TGTGCCAGCAGCCCCCCTGCTGGTCCGCGGGCCTTC
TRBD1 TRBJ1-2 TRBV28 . CASSHRDRKWVGYTF TGTGCCAGCAGTCATCGGGACAGAAAATGGGTTGGCTACACCTTC
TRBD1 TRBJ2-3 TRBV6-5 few CASSPNRDRADTQYF TGTGCCAGCAGTCCGAACCGGGACAGGGCAGATACGCAGTATTTT
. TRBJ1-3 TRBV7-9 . CASSDRRQSSGNTIYF TGTGCCAGCAGCGACCGCAGACAAAGCTCTGGAAACACCATATATTTT
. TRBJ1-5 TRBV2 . CASGPNWDGKFYSNQPQHF TGTGCCAGCGGCCCTAACTGGGACGGAAAATTTTATAGCAATCAGCCCCAGCATTTT
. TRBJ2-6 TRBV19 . CASSVKLSGANVLTF TGTGCCAGTAGTGTGAAGCTTTCGGGGGCCAACGTCCTGACTTTC
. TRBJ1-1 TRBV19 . CASSIGPGRRNTEAFF TGTGCCAGTAGTATAGGACCGGGACGTCGGAACACTGAAGCTTTCTTT